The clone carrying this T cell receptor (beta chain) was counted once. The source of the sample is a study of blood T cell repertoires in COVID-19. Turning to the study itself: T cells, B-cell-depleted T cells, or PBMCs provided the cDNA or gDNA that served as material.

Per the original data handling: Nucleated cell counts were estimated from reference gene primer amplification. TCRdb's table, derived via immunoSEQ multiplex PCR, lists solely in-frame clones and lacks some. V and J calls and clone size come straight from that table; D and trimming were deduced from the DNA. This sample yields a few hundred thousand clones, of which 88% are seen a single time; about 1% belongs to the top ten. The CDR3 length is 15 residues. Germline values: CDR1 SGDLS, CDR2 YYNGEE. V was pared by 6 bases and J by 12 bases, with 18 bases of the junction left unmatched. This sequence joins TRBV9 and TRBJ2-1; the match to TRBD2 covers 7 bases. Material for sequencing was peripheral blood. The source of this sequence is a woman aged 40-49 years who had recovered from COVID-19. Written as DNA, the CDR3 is TGTGCCAGCACCGAAAGCGGGATAGGGCCGGGGTCGCAGTTCTTC. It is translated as CASTESGIGPGSQFF.